This TCR beta chain was recorded in a study of early T cells in non-severe SARS-CoV-2 infection. For the study at large: The input, bulk RNA from unsorted whole blood, was sequenced, and chains were unpaired.

V shed 2 bases and J 7 bases; nucleotides not matched to a gene: 6. The length of the CDR3 is 14 residues. CDR1 and CDR2 from the germline V gene are MNHEY and SMNVEV (reference sequence). This clonotype was detected only a few times. As yet, its antigen is unknown. Separate cDNA molecules each had unique molecular identifiers attached to them. TCRdb itself ran the 5' RACE reads through MiXCR, one entry per CDR3 protein. The table includes 55,000 to 70,000 distinct CDR3 sequences, roughly a tenth detected once. Whole-study findings and limits: The matching step, a VDJdb search, favored anti-spike CD8 responses and missed private and CD4 specificities.

This chain joins TRBV27 and TRBJ2-3; 7 nucleotides align to TRBD2. Sequencing was performed on whole blood. The sequence was collected from an adult who was a healthcare worker with PCR-confirmed SARS-CoV-2 infection or an uninfected control (not recorded which). The CDR3 DNA reads as TGTGCCAGCAGTTTAGCGGGAGACATACATACGCAGTATTTT. It is translated as CASSLAGDIHTQYF.